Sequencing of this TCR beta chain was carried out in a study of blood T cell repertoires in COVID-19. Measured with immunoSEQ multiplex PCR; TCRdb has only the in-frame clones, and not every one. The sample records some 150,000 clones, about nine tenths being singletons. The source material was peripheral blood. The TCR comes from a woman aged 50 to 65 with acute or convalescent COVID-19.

The chain's CDR3 is CASSLRTSVRNEQYF. Written as DNA, the CDR3 is TGTGCCAGCAGCTTACGGACTAGCGTAAGGAACGAGCAGTACTTC. The chain is built from TRBV13 and TRBJ2-7; 9 nucleotides align to TRBD2. V was pared by 2 bases and J by 5 bases, with 7 bases of the junction left unmatched. CDR1 and CDR2 (germline): PRHDT, FYEKMQ (reference sequence). The CDR3 contains 15 residues.